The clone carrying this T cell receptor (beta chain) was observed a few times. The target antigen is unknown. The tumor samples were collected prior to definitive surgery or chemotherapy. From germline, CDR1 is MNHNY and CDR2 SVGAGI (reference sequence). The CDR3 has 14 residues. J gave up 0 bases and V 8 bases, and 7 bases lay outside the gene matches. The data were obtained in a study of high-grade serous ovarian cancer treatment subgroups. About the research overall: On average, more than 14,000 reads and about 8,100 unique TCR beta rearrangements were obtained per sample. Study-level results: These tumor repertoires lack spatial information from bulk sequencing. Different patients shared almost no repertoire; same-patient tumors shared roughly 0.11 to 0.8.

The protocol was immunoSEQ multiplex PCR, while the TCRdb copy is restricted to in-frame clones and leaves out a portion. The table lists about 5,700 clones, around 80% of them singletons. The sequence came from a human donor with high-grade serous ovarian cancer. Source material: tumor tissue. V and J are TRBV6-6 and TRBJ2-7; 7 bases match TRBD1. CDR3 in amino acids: CASQKTGSSYEQYF. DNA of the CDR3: TGTGCCAGCCAAAAGACAGGGAGCTCCTACGAGCAGTACTTC.